The T cell receptor beta chain described here comes from a study of T cell responses to AZD1222 COVID-19 vaccine. Using immunoSEQ multiplex PCR, the repertoire was profiled, and TCRdb retains in-frame clones only, with some absent. The repertoire holds some 150,000 clones, more than 85% seen once, with about 1.9% in the top ten. In regard to this clone: Its antigen is undetermined.

Trimming stripped 0 bases from V and 5 bases from J, with 17 bases between. The CDR3 extends over 16 amino acids. Germline V gene lookup returns CDR1 SGHRS and CDR2 YFSETQ. General study points: Just a handful of people given AZD1222 tested seropositive at baseline. Repertoire collection took place solely once the T cell response had peaked. Along spike, vaccine-associated CD4 TCRs were found throughout, with dominance at 160-218 and 743-854. Clonal diversity was possibly underestimated; the donors were predominantly white British and more often female.

The material was peripheral blood, obtained on day 0 of AZD1222 vaccination. The sequence came from an adult in good health. The chain uses TRBV5-1 and TRBJ2-5; D not resolved. The CDR3 region is CASSLDLRLVSETQYF. The CDR3 nucleotides read TGCGCCAGCAGCTTGGATTTAAGACTCGTTTCGGAGACCCAGTACTTC.